A single sample gave rise to the 26 T cell receptor beta chains below, sequenced in a study of blood T cells in healthy people across ages. The authors ran a second PCR of 7 to 11 cycles using a sample-barcoded 5' primer and a J-beta primer mix. TCRdb re-called the 5' RACE reads through MiXCR, storing one row per CDR3 protein. The table shows 1.5 million to 2 million distinct CDR3 sequences, with about two fifths occurring only once. The specimen was blood. The receptor set was obtained from a human donor in good health.

This clonotype was seen a single time. The chain employs TRBV24-1 and TRBJ1-1, with D possibly being TRBD1 (5 bases). The V gene lost 6 bases and the J gene lost 5 bases, with 12 bases spanning the gap. In germline, CDR1 is KGHDR, CDR2 SFDVKD. The CDR3 is 13 residues long. The CDR3 DNA reads as TGTGCCACCAGTACAATGGGGGGGACTGAAGCTTTCTTT. Its translation is CATSTMGGTEAFF.

This sequence joins TRBV7-2 and TRBJ1-2; D is perhaps TRBD1 (6 bases). Trimming removed 2 bases at V and 5 bases at J, with 15 bases between. CDR3 size: 15 residues. CDR1 is SGHTA, CDR2 FQGNSA, per germline. CDR3 residues: CASSLHREGGYGYTF. Here the CDR3 DNA reads TGTGCCAGCAGCTTACACAGGGAGGGTGGATATGGCTACACCTTC.

The chain combines TRBV12-3 or TRBV12-4 with TRBJ1-1, with TRBD1 identical over 8 bases. V gave up 7 bases and J gave up 4 bases; unmatched junction bases: 11. The CDR3 is 15 residues long. The CDR3 bases are TGTGCCAGCACCCCAGGGGGCGCGGAGGGCACTGAAGCTTTCTTT. This sequence encodes CASTPGGAEGTEAFF.

The V and J genes are TRBV10-3 and TRBJ2-6; weak D call: TRBD1 (5 bases). V was pared by 8 bases and J by 0 bases, with 11 bases between. The CDR3 consists of 15 residues. Per germline, CDR1 ENHRY and CDR2 SYGVKD. The CDR3 coding sequence is TGTGCCATCCTAGACAGTAGCTCTGGGGCCAACGTCCTGACTTTC. Translated: CAILDSSSGANVLTF.

The CDR3 DNA reads TGCAGTGCTGGGGGGAGGCTAGCGGGCCCAAATGAGCAGTTCTTC. It is translated as CSAGGRLAGPNEQFF. This chain links TRBV20-1 with TRBJ2-1; TRBD2 aligns across 8 bases. Trimming cost V 5 bases and J 7 bases; bases outside gene matches: 13. This CDR3 is 15 amino acids long. Germline V gives CDR1 DFQATT, CDR2 SNEGSKA (reference sequence).

The genes are TRBV6-2 or TRBV6-3 and TRBJ2-7; weak D call: TRBD1 (5 bases). Germline CDR1 reads MNHEY; CDR2 reads SVGEGT. The germline V and J ends were trimmed by 7 bases and 6 bases, with 16 bases remaining between them. This CDR3 has 13 amino acids. The CDR3 DNA reads as TGTGCCAGCAAACAACCGACAGTACTCGAGCAGTACTTC. Translation gives CASKQPTVLEQYF.

V is TRBV5-6 and J is TRBJ1-2; a weak D match, TRBD1 (5 bases). Deletions cut 7 bases from V and 4 bases from J, with 8 bases between. CDR1 is SGHDT and CDR2 is YYEEEE in the germline V gene. The CDR3 contains 11 residues. CDR3 region: CASHGAYGYTF. For the CDR3, the DNA is TGTGCCAGCCACGGGGCCTATGGCTACACCTTC. The full variable domain, in which reference TRBV5-6 and TRBJ1-2 provide the parts outside the CDR3, is DAGVTQSPTHLIKTRGQQVTLRCSPKSGHDTVSWYQQALGQGPQFIFQYYEEEERQRGNFPDRFSGHQFPNYSSELNVNALLLGDSALYLCASHGAYGYTFGSGTRLTVV.

About this clonotype itself: One end of the junction does not line up with germline, which may come from a read error. The V call is TRBV4-3, the J call TRBJ2-4, with D tentatively TRBD2 (6 bases). This CDR3 is 17 amino acids long. From germline, CDR1 is LGHNA and CDR2 YSLEER. The CDR3 nucleotides read TGCGTCAGCAGCCTATATAAGGGGACTGGTTGGCGAAACATTCGGTACTTC. It specifies CVSSLYKGTGWRNIRYF.

V usage is TRBV9 and J usage is TRBJ2-1, with TRBD2 identical over 10 bases. V lost 0 bases and J lost 7; bases outside the gene matches: 10. CDR1 and CDR2 from the germline V gene are SGDLS and YYNGEE. The CDR3 is 17 residues long. Here the CDR3 DNA reads TGTGCCAGCAGCGTAGAGCTAGCGGGGGCCCAAGGGAATGAGCAGTTCTTC. Residues: CASSVELAGAQGNEQFF.

This clonotype occurred a few times. The junction shows a germline mismatch at one end, possibly a read error. J is TRBJ1-2 and V is TRBV12-3 or TRBV12-4, with 7 positions matching TRBD1. This CDR3 has 14 amino acids. Here the CDR3 reads CASSIAGTARGYTF. In nucleotides, the CDR3 is TGTGCCAGCAGTATAGCCGGGACAGCTCGGGGCTACACCTTC.

This CDR3 reads CSASLGGGGSPLHF. Here the CDR3 DNA reads TGCAGTGCTAGTTTGGGGGGAGGAGGTTCACCCCTCCACTTT. The rearrangement links TRBV20-1 to TRBJ1-6, with a tentative D call TRBD1 (5 bases). This CDR3 has 14 residues. Trimming removed 3 bases at V and 9 bases at J, with 15 bases between. Germline loops: CDR1 DFQATT, CDR2 SNEGSKA (reference sequence).

This clonotype came up once. The gene calls are TRBV7-6 and TRBJ2-1, with 7 bases matching TRBD1. CDR1 and CDR2 (germline): SGHVS, FNYEAQ. V lost 1 base, J lost 4 bases, and 7 bases stayed unmatched. The CDR3 runs 16 residues. CDR3 protein: CASSLVSGGLYNEQFF. The CDR3 DNA is TGTGCCAGCAGCTTAGTGTCAGGGGGTCTTTACAATGAGCAGTTCTTC.

The chain combines TRBV5-1 with TRBJ1-1; D remains unclear. Trimming removed 5 bases from V and 1 base from J, with 12 bases in between. The CDR3 is made up of 14 amino acids. The germline CDR1 and CDR2 sequences are SGHRS and YFSETQ. The CDR3, as DNA: TGCGCCAGCAGATACGGGGTCGGGAACACTGAAGCTTTCTTT. Its translation: CASRYGVGNTEAFF.

With regard to this clonotype: This could be a read error, since a much larger clone is one nucleotide away. The chain employs TRBV20-1 and TRBJ2-1; a possible D gene is TRBD1 (5 bases). The CDR3 totals 13 residues. The V and J ends lost 0 bases and 2 bases respectively, with 5 bases between them. The germline V gene has CDR1 DFQATT and CDR2 SNEGSKA (reference sequence). This chain's CDR3 is CSAREDTYNEQFF. The CDR3 nucleotides read TGCAGTGCTAGAGAGGACACCTACAATGAGCAGTTCTTC.

This clonotype appeared a few times. The V and J genes are TRBV12-3 or TRBV12-4 and TRBJ2-7; D is undetermined. The CDR3 extends over 13 amino acids. Trimming removed 2 bases from V and 5 bases from J, with 10 bases in between. CDR3 loop: CASSLSLLNEQYF. Here the CDR3 DNA reads TGTGCCAGCAGTTTATCCCTATTGAACGAGCAGTACTTC.

This chain links TRBV6-5 with TRBJ2-7; 10 positions match TRBD1. The CDR3 runs to 16 residues. V gave up 4 bases and J gave up 7 bases; unmatched junction bases: 13. Germline loops: CDR1 MNHEY, CDR2 SVGAGI. CDR3 region: CASSLTKSGTGVEQYF. CDR3 sequence (DNA): TGTGCCAGCAGTTTAACTAAATCCGGGACAGGGGTAGAGCAGTACTTC.

Ten or more counts support this clonotype. The genes are TRBV30 and TRBJ2-2, with D unresolved. This CDR3 spans 14 amino acids. Looked up from germline, CDR1 is GTSNPN and CDR2 is SVGIG (reference sequence). The ends were cut back, 7 bases at V and 0 bases at J, with 12 bases in the middle. Here the CDR3 reads CASGGDSNTGELFF. For the CDR3, the DNA is TGTGCCTCCGGTGGGGATTCGAACACCGGGGAGCTGTTTTTT. Based on the CDR3 plus reference TRBV30 and TRBJ2-2, the full variable domain is SQTIHQWPATLVQPVGSPLSLECTVEGTSNPNLYWYRQAAGRGLQLLFYSVGIGQISSEVPQNLSASRPQDRQFILSSKKLLLSDSGFYLCASGGDSNTGELFFGEGSRLTVL.

This rearrangement joins TRBV6-5 to TRBJ2-5, with a weak D call TRBD1 (5 bases). The CDR3 extends over 12 amino acids. V was trimmed by 10 bases and J by 1 base, leaving 10 bases between them. The V gene's germline CDR1 is MNHEY and CDR2 SVGAGI. This chain's CDR3 is CATRVSQETQYF. CDR3 DNA: TGTGCCACCAGGGTGAGCCAAGAGACCCAGTACTTC.

J is TRBJ2-4 and V is TRBV7-6, with TRBD2 as a possible D gene (6 bases). The germline V and J ends were trimmed by 0 bases and 13 bases, with 19 bases remaining between them. This CDR3 is 15 amino acids long. Germline assignment: CDR1 SGHVS and CDR2 FNYEAQ. The CDR3 region has the DNA TGTGCCAGCAGCTTAGCGTGGGCAGGGTCGGGGGAGCAGTACTTC. Protein sequence: CASSLAWAGSGEQYF.

The V call is TRBV29-1, the J call TRBJ2-3; D could derive from TRBD1 or TRBD2 (5 bases each). V lost 0 bases and J 2 bases, leaving 15 bases between the germline ends. The CDR3 contains 16 residues. The germline V gene has CDR1 SQVTM and CDR2 ANQGSEA. CDR3 sequence reads: CSVEDSEGTYTDTQYF. The CDR3 nucleotides read TGCAGCGTTGAAGATAGTGAGGGGACCTACACAGATACGCAGTATTTT.

There are many counts of this clonotype. The chain uses TRBV7-2 and TRBJ2-7, with D perhaps being TRBD1 or TRBD2 (5 bases each). Trimming took 4 bases from V and 3 from J, leaving 16 bases between them. The CDR3 is made up of 15 amino acids. Germline V lookup: CDR1 SGHTA, CDR2 FQGNSA. DNA of the CDR3: TGTGCCAGCAGCTCCCGGGACGGTTCCCTCTACGAGCAGTACTTC. Protein sequence: CASSSRDGSLYEQYF.

This clonotype appeared a few times. The CDR3 DNA sequence: TGTGCCACCAGCAGAGATACGGAGACCCAGTACTTC. The encoded protein is CATSRDTETQYF. The gene calls are TRBV15 and TRBJ2-5; D gene unclear. Trimming pared 0 bases from V and 5 bases from J, leaving 4 bases between. The CDR3 is 12 amino acids. Germline lookup yields CDR1 LNHNV and CDR2 YYDKDF (reference sequence). The full variable domain, with the rest looked up from reference TRBV15 and TRBJ2-5, is DAMVIQNPRYQVTQFGKPVTLSCSQTLNHNVMYWYQQKSSQAPKLLFHYYDKDFNNEADTPDNFQSRRPNTSFCFLDIRSPGLGDTAMYLCATSRDTETQYFGPGTRLLVL.

The rearrangement joins TRBV7-2 to TRBJ2-3; TRBD1 is a possible D gene (5 bases). Germline V gene sequence: CDR1 SGHTA, CDR2 FQGNSA. The germline V and J ends were trimmed by 5 bases and 1 base, with 10 bases remaining between them. CDR3 length: 14 amino acids. CDR3 in amino acids: CASSKDKRTDTQYF. The CDR3 region has the DNA TGTGCCAGCAGCAAGGACAAACGCACAGATACGCAGTATTTT. The full variable domain, with the rest looked up from reference TRBV7-2 and TRBJ2-3, is GAGVSQSPSNKVTEKGKDVELRCDPISGHTALYWYRQSLGQGLEFLIYFQGNSAPDKSGLPSDRFSAERTGGSVSTLTIQRTQQEDSAVYLCASSKDKRTDTQYFGPGTRLTVL.

In this sample, this clonotype turned up many times. The V gene is TRBV18, the J gene TRBJ2-5, with 8 positions matching TRBD1. The V gene end was trimmed by 2 bases and the J gene end by 11 bases; junction bases not matched to a gene: 19. CDR3 length: 17 residues. CDR1 and CDR2 (germline): KGHSH, LQKENI. CDR3 in DNA: TGTGCCAGCTCACCATTATCGGCAGGGGGCTCGGGGAGTGAGCAGTACTTC. Translation: CASSPLSAGGSGSEQYF.

V is TRBV24-1 and J is TRBJ1-5, with no clear D. Germline values: CDR1 KGHDR, CDR2 SFDVKD. The CDR3 contains 13 residues. CDR3 sequence reads: CVTSLNSNQPQHF. The CDR3 nucleotides read TGTGTCACGAGCCTGAATAGCAATCAGCCCCAGCATTTT.

This chain uses TRBV29-1 with TRBJ1-1, with 9 bases matching TRBD1. The CDR3 runs to 14 residues. The ends lost 4 bases at V and 7 bases at J; junction bases unmatched: 10. Germline V gives CDR1 SQVTM, CDR2 ANQGSEA. CDR3 in DNA: TGCAGCGTTGCCCGGACAGGGGCCGGAAATGAAGCTTTCTTT. Translated: CSVARTGAGNEAFF.